This T cell receptor beta chain is drawn from a study of Ad26.COV2.S vaccination and SARS-CoV-2 variants. Study-wide background: The vaccine Ad26.COV2.S was put into the muscle once, or twice with 56 days between.

The treatment was: 15 to 20 received Ad26.COV2.S at low or high dose, single or two shots; roughly five received placebo; per-sample allocation not given. Day 63 following the first vaccine or placebo injection was when the samples were taken. Germline assignment: CDR1 SGHNT and CDR2 YYREEE (reference sequence). The CDR3 is made up of 13 amino acids. The germline V and J ends were trimmed by 2 bases and 3 bases, with 8 bases remaining between them. Some clones are missing from TCRdb's copy, which holds only in-frame ones; the method was immunoSEQ multiplex PCR. Of about 680,000 clones in the sample, more than 70% were seen once. Study results and caveats: Substantial breadth was reportedly displayed by spike-specific CD8+ and CD4+ T cell responses after vaccination. The TCR breadth and depth analyses may have understated or missed part of the total T cell responses.

In regard to this clone: Its antigen is not known.

Material: peripheral blood, obtained in a trial of Ad26.COV2.S vaccine versus placebo. The chain employs TRBV5-4 and TRBJ1-1; D may be TRBD1 (5 bases). This clonotype was obtained from a person between 18 and 65 years old who received the Ad26.COV2.S COVID-19 vaccine or a placebo. CDR3 nucleotide sequence: TGTGCCAGCAGCTTCCGACAGCACACTGAAGCTTTCTTT. Translated: CASSFRQHTEAFF.